The 20 T cell receptor beta chains in this list originate from one sample, sequenced in a study of blood T cell repertoires in COVID-19. Clones were read by immunoSEQ multiplex PCR, and TCRdb kept only the in-frame ones, dropping some. Of some 97,000 clones in the sample, around 90% are singletons; the top ten hold approximately 5.1%. The sample was peripheral blood. The origin of the receptors is a man between 65 and 80 years old with acute or convalescent COVID-19.

The chain employs TRBV10-3 and TRBJ2-1, with 9 bases lining up with TRBD1. CDR3 length equals 14 residues. The V gene's germline CDR1 is ENHRY and CDR2 SYGVKD. V trimming: 7 bases; J trimming: 8 bases; junction bases outside the gene matches: 9. The CDR3: CAITEGQGGYEQFF. CDR3 DNA: TGTGCCATCACCGAGGGACAGGGAGGATATGAGCAGTTCTTC.

The chain recombines TRBV4-1 with TRBJ1-3; D is uncertain. V lost 4 bases to trimming and J lost 1 base, with 11 bases between them. The CDR3 runs 15 residues. Germline V CDR1 and CDR2: MGHRA, YSYEKL. CDR3 bases: TGCGCCAGCAGCCTTCCTAGAGATTCTGGAAACACCATATATTTT. As protein: CASSLPRDSGNTIYF.

This chain links TRBV19 with TRBJ2-3, with 8 positions matching TRBD2. The germline V gene encodes CDR1 LNHDA and CDR2 SQIVND (reference sequence). The CDR3 runs to 13 residues. Trimming took 5 bases from V and 4 from J; bases not matched to a gene: 2. The CDR3 DNA sequence: TGTGCCAGTAGTCCAGCGGGAGCAGATACGCAGTATTTT. It yields the protein CASSPAGADTQYF.

J is TRBJ2-7 and V is TRBV3-1 (or the pseudogene TRBV3-2); 7 bases are a match to TRBD2. Germline CDR1 LGHDT, CDR2 YNNKEL (reference sequence). The CDR3 is made up of 13 amino acids. J was trimmed by 9 bases and V by 2 bases; bases with no gene match: 7. The CDR3 DNA reads TGTGCCAGCAGCCAAACCTCATGGGAGGGGCAGTACTTC. This gives the protein CASSQTSWEGQYF.

This clone was picked up one time. V usage is TRBV13 and J usage is TRBJ2-1; 10 bases agree with TRBD2. Germline V lookup: CDR1 PRHDT, CDR2 FYEKMQ (reference sequence). The CDR3 extends over 16 amino acids. With V trimmed by 5 bases and J by 2 bases, 6 bases remained unmatched. CDR3 residues: CASSLLAGAPYNEQFF. CDR3 DNA sequence: TGTGCCAGCAGCCTCCTAGCGGGGGCCCCCTACAATGAGCAGTTCTTC.

This chain joins TRBV5-5 and TRBJ2-7; unclear D gene. Germline lookup yields CDR1 SGHKS and CDR2 YYEKEE (reference sequence). This CDR3 has 12 amino acids. Trimming took off 2 bases at V and 4 bases at J, with 7 bases between the two ends. The CDR3 sequence: CASSLLIYEQYF. The CDR3 coding sequence is TGTGCCAGCAGCTTATTAATTTACGAGCAGTACTTC. The variable domain in full, completed from reference TRBV5-5 and TRBJ2-7, reads DAGVTQSPTHLIKTRGQQVTLRCSPISGHKSVSWYQQVLGQGPQFIFQYYEKEERGRGNFPDRFSARQFPNYSSELNVNALLLGDSALYLCASSLLIYEQYFGPGTRLTVT.

This chain joins TRBV3-1 (or the pseudogene TRBV3-2) and TRBJ1-1, with D possibly TRBD1 on 5 matching bases. The CDR3 covers 15 residues. V was pared by 0 bases and J by 5 bases, with 13 bases between. Germline CDR1 is LGHDT and CDR2 is YNNKEL (reference sequence). The CDR3 sequence: CASSQDVRGRTEAFF. The CDR3 DNA reads TGTGCCAGCAGCCAAGATGTAAGGGGCAGGACTGAAGCTTTCTTT.

V and J are TRBV5-8 and TRBJ2-7, with D possibly being TRBD2 (6 bases). This CDR3 spans 14 amino acids. The germline gives CDR1 SGHTS, CDR2 YDEGEE. V lost 4 bases and J 4 bases, leaving 15 bases between the germline ends. The CDR3 loop reads CASSVRYGGYEQYF. For the CDR3, the DNA is TGTGCCAGCAGCGTACGCTATGGGGGGTACGAGCAGTACTTC.

This sequence joins TRBV3-1 (or the pseudogene TRBV3-2) and TRBJ1-2; D may be TRBD1 (5 bases). Germline V gene sequence: CDR1 LGHDT, CDR2 YNNKEL (reference sequence). The CDR3 has 15 residues. The germline V and J ends were trimmed by 4 bases and 2 bases, with 14 bases remaining between them. In DNA form, the CDR3 reads TGTGCCAGCAGCCTTAACCCCCGGGGGAACTATGGCTACACCTTC. This sequence encodes CASSLNPRGNYGYTF.

The V call is TRBV24-1, the J call TRBJ2-5; 11 bases are shared with TRBD1. With 4 bases clipped from V and 3 bases from J, the junction kept 6 bases outside the gene matches. CDR3 size: 16 residues. The germline V gene encodes CDR1 KGHDR and CDR2 SFDVKD. CDR3 protein: CATSDPGQGAEETQYF. CDR3 DNA sequence: TGTGCCACCAGTGACCCCGGACAGGGGGCGGAAGAGACCCAGTACTTC.

The J gene is TRBJ2-7, the V gene TRBV19, with D possibly matching TRBD2 (6 bases). This CDR3 region has 14 residues. The germline V and J ends were trimmed by 1 base and 6 bases, with 13 bases remaining between them. Germline CDR1 reads LNHDA; CDR2 reads SQIVND (reference sequence). CDR3 in amino acids: CASSIGLERREQYF. CDR3 in DNA: TGTGCCAGTAGTATAGGACTAGAGCGGCGCGAGCAGTACTTC.

The gene calls are TRBV2 and TRBJ2-7; 7 nucleotides agree with TRBD2. Trimming cost V 8 bases and J 2 bases; bases outside gene matches: 9. Germline CDR1 reads SNHLY; CDR2 reads FYNNEI. The CDR3 sequence is 14 residues long. CDR3: CASGARLAPYEQYF. The CDR3, as DNA: TGTGCCAGCGGCGCCCGACTAGCCCCCTACGAGCAGTACTTC. The full variable domain, in which reference TRBV2 and TRBJ2-7 provide the parts outside the CDR3, is EPEVTQTPSHQVTQMGQEVILRCVPISNHLYFYWYRQILGQKVEFLVSFYNNEISEKSEIFDDQFSVERPDGSNFTLKIRSTKLEDSAMYFCASGARLAPYEQYFGPGTRLTVT.

This clone was found once. The chain employs TRBV20-1 and TRBJ2-1; D remains unclear. This CDR3 is 11 amino acids long. Germline V gene sequence: CDR1 DFQATT, CDR2 SNEGSKA (reference sequence). V lost 3 bases and J 6 bases, leaving 6 bases between the germline ends. As DNA, the CDR3 is TGCAGTGCTAGTCCCCTCAATGAGCAGTTCTTC. Translation: CSASPLNEQFF.

This sequence joins TRBV19 and TRBJ2-3; D possibly corresponds to TRBD2 (6 bases). CDR1 and CDR2 from the germline V gene are LNHDA and SQIVND (reference sequence). Between the trimmed V and J ends, which lost 2 bases and 6 bases, there was a span of 12 bases. The CDR3 is 14 amino acids. The CDR3 DNA reads TGTGCCAGTAGTATATACGGGGGAGAGGATACGCAGTATTTT. It codes for CASSIYGGEDTQYF.

This rearrangement joins TRBV12-5 to TRBJ2-7; D is perhaps TRBD2 (7 bases). CDR1 and CDR2 (germline): LGHNT, FRNRAP. The CDR3 loop spans 16 amino acids. The ends were cut back, 0 bases at V and 3 bases at J, with 15 bases in the middle. The CDR3 sequence: CASGLVQRDKSYEQYF. CDR3 DNA sequence: TGTGCTAGTGGTTTGGTACAGCGGGACAAAAGCTACGAGCAGTACTTC.

The rearrangement joins TRBV19 to TRBJ1-5; 7 bases match TRBD1. The J segment lost 3 bases and the V segment lost 3 bases, leaving 8 bases of the junction unmatched. This CDR3 is built from 16 residues. Per the germline V gene, CDR1 is LNHDA and CDR2 is SQIVND (reference sequence). CDR3 residues: CASSMGGQFFNQPQHF. The CDR3 nucleotides are TGTGCCAGTAGTATGGGGGGACAGTTCTTCAATCAGCCCCAGCATTTT.

The chain joins TRBV5-1 to TRBJ1-1; D unresolved. The CDR3 is made up of 14 amino acids. CDR1 is SGHRS and CDR2 is YFSETQ in the germline V gene. V lost 0 bases and J lost 5, with 11 bases in between. The CDR3 DNA reads as TGCGCCAGCAGCTTGGTCCTGGAGGAGACTGAAGCTTTCTTT. Its translation: CASSLVLEETEAFF. The complete variable domain, with remaining parts taken from reference TRBV5-1 and TRBJ1-1, reads KAGVTQTPRYLIKTRGQQVTLSCSPISGHRSVSWYQQTPGQGLQFLFEYFSETQRNKGNFPGRFSGRQFSNSRSEMNVSTLELGDSALYLCASSLVLEETEAFFGQGTRLTVV.

The chain joins TRBV12-3 or TRBV12-4 to TRBJ1-2, with D perhaps matching TRBD1 (5 bases). Trimming shortened V by 7 bases and J by 4 bases, and 13 bases separated the two germline ends. This CDR3 is 13 amino acids long. The CDR3 loop reads CASTLGGGYGYTF. As DNA, the CDR3 is TGTGCCAGCACCCTCGGGGGGGGCTATGGCTACACCTTC.

This chain uses TRBV19 with TRBJ2-7; no reliable D call. Trimming shortened V by 4 bases and J by 0 bases, and 10 bases separated the two germline ends. Germline CDR1 reads LNHDA; CDR2 reads SQIVND (reference sequence). CDR3 length: 14 residues. CDR3 protein: CASSTRVFSYEQYF. The CDR3 DNA reads as TGTGCCAGTAGTACCCGGGTCTTCTCCTACGAGCAGTACTTC. The variable domain in full, with the rest retrieved from reference TRBV19 and TRBJ2-7, is DGGITQSPKYLFRKEGQNVTLSCEQNLNHDAMYWYRQDPGQGLRLIYYSQIVNDFQKGDIAEGYSVSREKKESFPLTVTSAQKNPTAFYLCASSTRVFSYEQYFGPGTRLTVT.

This chain links TRBV5-6 with TRBJ2-7; D perhaps matches TRBD1 (6 bases). This CDR3 contains 16 residues. Germline CDR1 and CDR2: SGHDT and YYEEEE. The V end lost 0 bases, the J end lost 3 bases, and 16 bases lay between the germline ends. CDR3 DNA: TGTGCCAGCAGCTTGGGCCCCGGGGTAGGGGGCTACGAGCAGTACTTC. Translation: CASSLGPGVGGYEQYF.